This T cell receptor beta chain was retrieved from a study of blood T cell repertoires in COVID-19. Study-wide context: Material from acute and convalescent COVID-19 was sourced from the United States, Italy and Spain. The cDNA or gDNA used as material had been derived from T cells, B-cell-depleted T cells, or PBMCs.

With V trimmed by 4 bases and J by 2 bases, 15 bases remained unmatched. CDR1 is PRHDT and CDR2 is FYEKMQ in the germline V gene (reference sequence). The CDR3 totals 19 residues. Original methodology: Reference gene primer amplification in the assay estimated nucleated cell counts. Some clones are missing from TCRdb's copy, which holds only in-frame ones; the method was immunoSEQ multiplex PCR. V and J calls and clone size come straight from that table; D and trimming were deduced from the DNA. Of around 37,000 clones detected, around four fifths appear once; the ten largest clones hold about 4.9%. The sequenced sample was peripheral blood. The source of this sequence is a man aged 50-59 years with active COVID-19. V and J are TRBV13 and TRBJ2-3; 10 bases are a match to TRBD2. Written as DNA, the CDR3 is TGTGCCAGCAGCTCCCCATCCCCGGGACTAGCGAGCCTCACAGATACGCAGTATTTT. It translates to CASSSPSPGLASLTDTQYF.